A selection of T cell receptor beta chains follows, all from one sample in a study of shared clonotypes between healthy human individuals. Data came from immunoSEQ multiplex PCR; TCRdb stores just in-frame clones and leaves some out. The data contain over 2 million clones, roughly 92% of them seen just once; the ten biggest clones take up 0.37%. The sequenced sample was naive CD4+ T cells from PBMCs. These receptors came from a man aged 18 to 35 in good health. Some clones in this sample may be carry-over from other donors' samples. The conserved cysteine and the conserved F or W are not part of the CDR3 here. Fields, in order: D gene, V gene, CDR3 protein. A D gene is named only where the DNA matches it firmly.

- | TRBV2 | ASSPEGTFNYGYT
- | TRBV5-4 | ASSLGGRVEAEAF
- | TRBV15 | ATSSRATNEKLF
- | TRBV7-9 | ASSLSYEQY
TRBD2 | TRBV5-5 | ASSWATSGRNHEQY
TRBD1 | TRBV19 | ATSGQGAATEAF
- | TRBV28 | ASSPLASNEQY
- | TRBV18 | ASSPVQGRGNGYT
- | TRBV5-4 | ASSQMGVEGKLF
- | TRBV5-1 | ASTPPGSSETQY
TRBD1 | TRBV28 | ASSLLRQGVTIY
TRBD1 | TRBV5-4 | ASSDRQGYATEAF
- | TRBV12-5 | ASGPDGSYEQY
- | TRBV11-2 | ASSLDRRVLGHEKLF
- | TRBV10-2 | ASRREYSGKLF
- | TRBV11-3 | ASSSSGGYNEQF
- | TRBV28 | ASRGASNQPQH
- | TRBV10-3 | AISDPSGISAGELF
- | TRBV9 | ASSVVSYPGTEAF
TRBD1 | TRBV2 | ASGGQGPLHEQY
- | TRBV9 | ASSAPTDTQY
TRBD1 | TRBV19 | ASREDRGTRKH
TRBD2 | TRBV6-5 | ASSSSGSADTQY
TRBD2 | TRBV7-7 | ASSPQRGLAGDTGELF
- | TRBV29-1 | SVEFRGSPYEQY
- | TRBV15 | ATSRDRQKTNGYT
TRBD1 | TRBV19 | ASKAQGDGGYGYT
- | TRBV6-5 | ASSYSTGTGNTIY
- | TRBV28 | ASSLVGGADGYT
- | TRBV2 | ASSVEGLGEQY
TRBD1 | TRBV5-1 | ASTFTGVGGEQY
TRBD2 | TRBV20-1 | SGGLAREQY
- | TRBV5-4 | ASSPIPQGFYEQY
- | TRBV28 | ATNWESTDTQY
- | TRBV5-6 | ASSLLGDEQF
TRBD2 | TRBV4-3 | ASSQRTSDTQY
TRBD2 | TRBV25-1 | ASSSLADSTDTQY
TRBD1 | TRBV5-1 | ASSLTGVETQY
TRBD1 | TRBV11-2 | ASSSVTGGSGNTIY
- | TRBV27 | ASSPTRSALYNEQF
TRBD1 | TRBV9 | ASSVAPTGRSGNTIY
TRBD2 | TRBV5-1 | ASSYLGGSNPSEQF
TRBD1 | TRBV28 | ASSADRVSYGYT
TRBD2 | TRBV4-3 | ASSQDLGTSGGTYEQY
TRBD1 | TRBV2 | ASSGQGTGAYEQY
- | TRBV7-2 | ASSLDQFVEQY
- | TRBV28 | ASSSGTFTQY
TRBD1 | TRBV29-1 | SVGTGGRETQY
- | TRBV4-3 | ASSQGFYGSTDTQY
TRBD2 | TRBV4-3 | ASSQDGVAGDVGYEQY
TRBD1 | TRBV14 | ASSQPGTGTYNEQF